These T cell receptor beta chains were read from a single sample in a study of T cell clones after liver transplantation. Some clones are missing from TCRdb's copy, which holds only in-frame ones; the method was immunoSEQ multiplex PCR. The table lists roughly 97,000 clones, 82% of them singletons. The source material was CD4+ T cells from blood, sampled before liver transplant. These receptors came from a human donor who received a liver transplant. CDR3s include the opening cysteine and the closing phenylalanine or tryptophan. D genes are given only for firm matches. Not all rows give a size; the values are once, few, many and, for expanded clones, a class.

cdr3_aa: CASSYERNTEAFF
cdr3_nt: TGTGCCAGCAGCTACGAGAGGAACACTGAAGCTTTCTTT
j_call: TRBJ1-1
d_call: NA
clone_size: NA
v_call: TRBV7-9

cdr3_aa: CASSVAGTGNKQYF
cdr3_nt: TGTGCCAGCAGCGTCGCCGGGACAGGGAACAAGCAGTACTTC
j_call: TRBJ2-7
d_call: TRBD1
clone_size: NA
v_call: TRBV9

cdr3_aa: CASDSSQGGPSIYRNQPQHF
cdr3_nt: TGCGCCAGCGACTCCTCCCAAGGGGGGCCCTCAATATATCGCAATCAGCCCCAGCATTTT
j_call: TRBJ1-5
d_call: NA
clone_size: NA
v_call: TRBV23-1

cdr3_aa: CASRTSLGGGPGAQHF
cdr3_nt: TGTGCCAGCCGGACATCTCTTGGCGGTGGCCCGGGGGCCCAGCATTTT
j_call: TRBJ1-5
d_call: NA
clone_size: NA
v_call: TRBV2

cdr3_aa: CASSVEYKHRHPYGYTF
cdr3_nt: TGTGCCAGCAGCGTAGAGTATAAGCACAGGCATCCCTATGGCTACACCTTC
j_call: TRBJ1-2
d_call: NA
clone_size: NA
v_call: TRBV9

cdr3_aa: CAWSALTGLGEKLFF
cdr3_nt: TGTGCCTGGAGTGCCCTTACTGGGTTGGGCGAAAAACTGTTTTTT
j_call: TRBJ1-4
d_call: NA
clone_size: NA
v_call: TRBV30

cdr3_aa: CASRYEGRTEAFF
cdr3_nt: TGTGCCAGCAGGTACGAGGGTCGGACTGAAGCTTTCTTT
j_call: TRBJ1-1
d_call: NA
clone_size: NA
v_call: TRBV6-1

cdr3_aa: CASKTGGGNTEAFF
cdr3_nt: TGTGCCAGCAAAACCGGCGGGGGAAACACTGAAGCTTTCTTT
j_call: TRBJ1-1
d_call: NA
clone_size: NA
v_call: TRBV2

cdr3_aa: CASSQARGGGYTQYF
cdr3_nt: TGCGCCAGCAGCCAAGCGCGGGGGGGCGGGTATACGCAGTATTTT
j_call: TRBJ2-3
d_call: TRBD2
clone_size: NA
v_call: TRBV4-3

cdr3_aa: CASSLNGLRPWF
cdr3_nt: TGTGCCAGCAGCCTGAACGGCCTTCGGCCGTGGTTC
j_call: TRBJ2-7
d_call: NA
clone_size: NA
v_call: TRBV11-2

cdr3_aa: CASKGSNAYSPLHF
cdr3_nt: TGTGCCAGCAAGGGATCGAACGCCTATTCACCCCTCCACTTT
j_call: TRBJ1-6
d_call: NA
clone_size: NA
v_call: TRBV2

cdr3_aa: CASSPAQGDQPQHF
cdr3_nt: TGTGCCAGCTCCCCGGCGCAGGGGGATCAGCCCCAGCATTTT
j_call: TRBJ1-5
d_call: TRBD1
clone_size: NA
v_call: TRBV18

cdr3_aa: CASTSGGGYVTDTQYF
cdr3_nt: TGCGCCAGCACGAGCGGGGGGGGCTATGTCACAGATACGCAGTATTTT
j_call: TRBJ2-3
d_call: TRBD2
clone_size: NA
v_call: TRBV4-1

cdr3_aa: CASSVGQAGSYEQYF
cdr3_nt: TGTGCCAGCAGCGTAGGTCAGGCGGGCTCCTACGAGCAGTACTTC
j_call: TRBJ2-7
d_call: NA
clone_size: NA
v_call: TRBV9

cdr3_aa: CASSTGGVGTEAFF
cdr3_nt: TGTGCCAGCTCCACCGGCGGGGTGGGCACTGAAGCTTTCTTT
j_call: TRBJ1-1
d_call: NA
clone_size: NA
v_call: TRBV18

cdr3_aa: CASSVGQLNEKLFF
cdr3_nt: TGCGCCAGCAGCGTCGGACAGCTTAATGAAAAACTGTTTTTT
j_call: TRBJ1-4
d_call: NA
clone_size: NA
v_call: TRBV5-1

cdr3_aa: CASSGRRNQPQHF
cdr3_nt: TGTGCCAGCAGCGGACGGCGCAATCAGCCCCAGCATTTT
j_call: TRBJ1-5
d_call: NA
clone_size: NA
v_call: TRBV6-1

cdr3_aa: CASSHTGTGVYEQYF
cdr3_nt: TGTGCCAGCAGTCATACCGGGACAGGGGTTTACGAGCAGTACTTC
j_call: TRBJ2-7
d_call: TRBD1
clone_size: NA
v_call: TRBV2

cdr3_aa: CASRSHQGGNNSPLHF
cdr3_nt: TGTGCCAGCAGATCGCACCAGGGGGGTAATAATTCACCCCTCCACTTT
j_call: TRBJ1-6
d_call: TRBD1
clone_size: NA
v_call: TRBV5-5

cdr3_aa: CASSLLGYGYTF
cdr3_nt: TGTGCCAGCAGCTTGCTGGGCTATGGCTACACCTTC
j_call: TRBJ1-2
d_call: NA
clone_size: medium-sized
v_call: TRBV5-6

cdr3_aa: CASSRGQLQETQYF
cdr3_nt: TGTGCCAGCAGCCGTGGACAGTTACAAGAGACCCAGTACTTC
j_call: TRBJ2-5
d_call: NA
clone_size: few
v_call: TRBV7-2

cdr3_aa: CASSGGVYEQYF
cdr3_nt: TGTGCCAGTAGTGGCGGGGTCTACGAGCAGTACTTC
j_call: TRBJ2-7
d_call: NA
clone_size: NA
v_call: TRBV19

cdr3_aa: CASGPDTTSYEQYF
cdr3_nt: TGTGCTAGTGGTCCCGACACTACCTCCTACGAGCAGTACTTC
j_call: TRBJ2-7
d_call: NA
clone_size: NA
v_call: TRBV12-5

cdr3_aa: CASSLRTANTEAFF
cdr3_nt: TGTGCCAGCAGCTTGAGGACAGCAAACACTGAAGCTTTCTTT
j_call: TRBJ1-1
d_call: NA
clone_size: NA
v_call: TRBV5-4

cdr3_aa: CASSIGGDNEQFF
cdr3_nt: TGCGCCAGCAGCATTGGGGGAGACAATGAGCAGTTCTTC
j_call: TRBJ2-1
d_call: NA
clone_size: NA
v_call: TRBV5-1

cdr3_aa: CASRTINEQFF
cdr3_nt: TGTGCCAGTAGGACTATCAATGAGCAGTTCTTC
j_call: TRBJ2-1
d_call: NA
clone_size: NA
v_call: TRBV19

cdr3_aa: CASSPHQETQYF
cdr3_nt: TGTGCCAGCTCACCACACCAAGAGACCCAGTACTTC
j_call: TRBJ2-5
d_call: NA
clone_size: NA
v_call: TRBV18

cdr3_aa: CASSLRMGGEKLFF
cdr3_nt: TGTGCCAGTAGTCTTCGTATGGGTGGGGAAAAACTGTTTTTT
j_call: TRBJ1-4
d_call: NA
clone_size: NA
v_call: TRBV19

cdr3_aa: CASSLGASSGNTIYF
cdr3_nt: TGTGCCAGCAGCTTAGGGGCAAGCTCTGGAAACACCATATATTTT
j_call: TRBJ1-3
d_call: NA
clone_size: NA
v_call: TRBV11-2

cdr3_aa: CASSLSGRGTTEAFF
cdr3_nt: TGTGCCAGCAGTTTATCTGGGCGGGGTACCACTGAAGCTTTCTTT
j_call: TRBJ1-1
d_call: NA
clone_size: NA
v_call: TRBV28

cdr3_aa: CASSLGWGGRTYEQYF
cdr3_nt: TGTGCCAGCAGCTTGGGTTGGGGGGGGCGAACCTACGAGCAGTACTTC
j_call: TRBJ2-7
d_call: NA
clone_size: NA
v_call: TRBV5-8

cdr3_aa: CASSREGRSSYEQYF
cdr3_nt: TGTGCCAGCAGTCGGGAGGGTCGGAGCTCCTACGAGCAGTACTTC
j_call: TRBJ2-7
d_call: TRBD2
clone_size: once
v_call: TRBV6-5

cdr3_aa: CASSQGDRVNTEAFF
cdr3_nt: TGCGCCAGCAGCCAAGGGGACAGGGTAAACACTGAAGCTTTCTTT
j_call: TRBJ1-1
d_call: TRBD1
clone_size: NA
v_call: TRBV4-3

cdr3_aa: CASSYSGTGNYGYTF
cdr3_nt: TGCGCCAGCAGCTATTCCGGGACAGGGAACTATGGCTACACCTTC
j_call: TRBJ1-2
d_call: TRBD1
clone_size: NA
v_call: TRBV5-1

cdr3_aa: CSVKPPGQAQVDTQYF
cdr3_nt: TGCAGCGTTAAACCTCCGGGACAGGCTCAGGTAGATACGCAGTATTTT
j_call: TRBJ2-3
d_call: TRBD1
clone_size: NA
v_call: TRBV29-1

cdr3_aa: CASSYGGPSTDTQYF
cdr3_nt: TGTGCCAGCAGTTACGGGGGGCCCTCCACAGATACGCAGTATTTT
j_call: TRBJ2-3
d_call: NA
clone_size: NA
v_call: TRBV7-2

cdr3_aa: CASSRREGTNTGELFF
cdr3_nt: TGTGCCAGCAGTCGAAGAGAGGGAACGAACACCGGGGAGCTGTTTTTT
j_call: TRBJ2-2
d_call: NA
clone_size: few
v_call: TRBV7-7

cdr3_aa: CASSFWDRNTGELFF
cdr3_nt: TGTGCCAGCAGCTTCTGGGACCGCAACACCGGGGAGCTGTTTTTT
j_call: TRBJ2-2
d_call: NA
clone_size: NA
v_call: TRBV5-4

cdr3_aa: CASSYNDRTLETQYF
cdr3_nt: TGTGCCAGCAGTTACAACGACAGGACTCTGGAGACCCAGTACTTC
j_call: TRBJ2-5
d_call: NA
clone_size: NA
v_call: TRBV6-6

cdr3_aa: CASSVGGQGPTEAFF
cdr3_nt: TGCGCCAGCAGCGTGGGGGGACAGGGGCCCACTGAAGCTTTCTTT
j_call: TRBJ1-1
d_call: TRBD1
clone_size: NA
v_call: TRBV5-1

cdr3_aa: CASRLHRGGEKLFF
cdr3_nt: TGTGCCAGCAGATTACACAGGGGAGGCGAAAAACTGTTTTTT
j_call: TRBJ1-4
d_call: TRBD1
clone_size: NA
v_call: TRBV28